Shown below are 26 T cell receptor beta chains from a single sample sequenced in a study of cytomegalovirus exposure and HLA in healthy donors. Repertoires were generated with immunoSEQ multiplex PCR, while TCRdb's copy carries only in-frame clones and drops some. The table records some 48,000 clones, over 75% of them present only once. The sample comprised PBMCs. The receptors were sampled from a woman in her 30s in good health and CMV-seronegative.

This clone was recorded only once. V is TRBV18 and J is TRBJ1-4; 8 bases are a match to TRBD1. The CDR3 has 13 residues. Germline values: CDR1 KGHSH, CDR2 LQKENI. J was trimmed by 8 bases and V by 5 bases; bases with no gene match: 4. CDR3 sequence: CASSRGTGEKLFF. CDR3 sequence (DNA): TGTGCCAGCTCAAGAGGGACAGGAGAAAAACTGTTTTTT. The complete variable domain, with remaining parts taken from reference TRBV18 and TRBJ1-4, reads NAGVMQNPRHLVRRRGQEARLRCSPMKGHSHVYWYRQLPEEGLKFMVYLQKENIIDESGMPKERFSAEFPKEGPSILRIQQVVRGDSAAYFCASSRGTGEKLFFGSGTQLSVL.

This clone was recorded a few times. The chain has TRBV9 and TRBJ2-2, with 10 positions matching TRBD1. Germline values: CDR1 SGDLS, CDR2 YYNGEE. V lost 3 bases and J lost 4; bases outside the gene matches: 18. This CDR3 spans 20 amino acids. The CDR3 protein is CASSGDGDRGFRGVTGELFF. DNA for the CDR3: TGTGCCAGCAGCGGAGATGGGGACAGGGGTTTCAGAGGGGTCACCGGGGAGCTGTTTTTT. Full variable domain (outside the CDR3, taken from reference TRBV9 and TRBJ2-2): DSGVTQTPKHLITATGQRVTLRCSPRSGDLSVYWYQQSLDQGLQFLIQYYNGEERAKGNILERFSAQQFPDLHSELNLSSLELGDSALYFCASSGDGDRGFRGVTGELFFGEGSRLTVL.

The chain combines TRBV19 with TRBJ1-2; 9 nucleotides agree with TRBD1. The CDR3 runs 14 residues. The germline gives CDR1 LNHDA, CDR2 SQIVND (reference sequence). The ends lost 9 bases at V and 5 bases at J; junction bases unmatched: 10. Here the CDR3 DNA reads TGTGCCAGCCGGGACAGGGTTCGGCGTTATGGCTACACCTTC. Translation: CASRDRVRRYGYTF.

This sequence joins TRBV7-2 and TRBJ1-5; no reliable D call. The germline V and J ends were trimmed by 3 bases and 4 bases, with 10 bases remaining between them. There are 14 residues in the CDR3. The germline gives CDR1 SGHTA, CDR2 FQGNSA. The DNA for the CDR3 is TGTGCCAGCAGCTTGAGAGGGAATAATCAGCCCCAGCATTTT. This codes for CASSLRGNNQPQHF.

The CDR3 coding sequence is TGTGCCAGCAGCTTCTGGACAGGGAGCGAGCAGTACTTC. Translated, it gives CASSFWTGSEQYF. The chain combines TRBV5-4 with TRBJ2-7; 8 bases map to TRBD1. CDR1 is SGHNT, CDR2 YYREEE, per germline (reference sequence). V lost 2 bases, J lost 6 bases, and 4 bases stayed unmatched. There are 13 residues in the CDR3.

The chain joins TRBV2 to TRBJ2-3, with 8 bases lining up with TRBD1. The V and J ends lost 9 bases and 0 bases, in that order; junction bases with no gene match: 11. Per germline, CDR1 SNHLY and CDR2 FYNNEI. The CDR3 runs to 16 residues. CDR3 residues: CASNGQGQLSTDTQYF. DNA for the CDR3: TGTGCCAGTAATGGACAGGGACAATTGAGCACAGATACGCAGTATTTT.

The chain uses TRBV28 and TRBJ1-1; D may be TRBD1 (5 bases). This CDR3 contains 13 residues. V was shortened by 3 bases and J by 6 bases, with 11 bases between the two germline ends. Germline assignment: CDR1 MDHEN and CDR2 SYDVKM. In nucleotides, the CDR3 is TGTGCCAGCAGTTTGTTGACAGCCTCTGAAGCTTTCTTT. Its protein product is CASSLLTASEAFF.

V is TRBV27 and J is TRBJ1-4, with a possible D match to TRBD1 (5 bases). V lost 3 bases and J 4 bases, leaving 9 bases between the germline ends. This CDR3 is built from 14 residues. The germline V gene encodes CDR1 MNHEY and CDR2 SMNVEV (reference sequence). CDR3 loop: CASSLRQNNEKLFF. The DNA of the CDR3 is TGTGCCAGCAGTTTGAGACAGAATAATGAAAAACTGTTTTTT.

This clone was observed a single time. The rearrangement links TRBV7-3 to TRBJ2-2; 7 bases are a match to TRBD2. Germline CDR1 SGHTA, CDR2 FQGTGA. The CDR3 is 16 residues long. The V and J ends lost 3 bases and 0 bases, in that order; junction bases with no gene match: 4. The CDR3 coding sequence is TGTGCCAGCAGCTTGGCCGGGACTACGAACACCGGGGAGCTGTTTTTT. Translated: CASSLAGTTNTGELFF. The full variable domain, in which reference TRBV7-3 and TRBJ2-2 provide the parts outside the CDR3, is GAGVSQTPSNKVTEKGKYVELRCDPISGHTALYWYRQSLGQGPEFLIYFQGTGAADDSGLPNDRFFAVRPEGSVSTLKIQRTERGDSAVYLCASSLAGTTNTGELFFGEGSRLTVL.

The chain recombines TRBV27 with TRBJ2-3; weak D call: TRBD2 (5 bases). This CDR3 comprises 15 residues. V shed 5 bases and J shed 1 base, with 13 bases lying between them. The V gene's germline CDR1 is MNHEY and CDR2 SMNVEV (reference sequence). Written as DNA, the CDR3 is TGTGCCAGCAGTCCGGACTCCTGGGGCACAGATACGCAGTATTTT. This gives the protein CASSPDSWGTDTQYF.

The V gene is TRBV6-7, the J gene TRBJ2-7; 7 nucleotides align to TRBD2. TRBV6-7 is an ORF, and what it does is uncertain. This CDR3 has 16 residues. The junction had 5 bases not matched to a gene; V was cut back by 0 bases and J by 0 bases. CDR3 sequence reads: CASSYSSGVASYEQYF. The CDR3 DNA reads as TGTGCCAGCAGTTACTCGAGCGGGGTTGCCTCCTACGAGCAGTACTTC.

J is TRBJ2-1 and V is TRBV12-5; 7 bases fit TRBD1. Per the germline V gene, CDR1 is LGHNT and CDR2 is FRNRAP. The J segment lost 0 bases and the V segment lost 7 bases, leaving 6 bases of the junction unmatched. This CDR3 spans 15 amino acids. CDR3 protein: CASVPGGSSYNEQFF. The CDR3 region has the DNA TGTGCTAGTGTACCAGGGGGAAGCTCCTACAATGAGCAGTTCTTC.

The CDR3 reads CASSYNRGDNEQFF. Here the CDR3 DNA reads TGTGCCAGCAGCTATAACAGGGGGGACAATGAGCAGTTCTTC. The chain is built from TRBV7-6 and TRBJ2-1; TRBD1 agrees at 8 bases. CDR1 and CDR2 from the germline V gene are SGHVS and FNYEAQ. V lost 4 bases and J lost 5; bases outside the gene matches: 4. This CDR3 is built from 14 residues.

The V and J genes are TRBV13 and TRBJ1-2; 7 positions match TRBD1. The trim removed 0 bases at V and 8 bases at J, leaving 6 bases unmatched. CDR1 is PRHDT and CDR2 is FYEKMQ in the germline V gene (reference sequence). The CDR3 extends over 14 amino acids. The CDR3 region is CASSLGRQGQGYTF. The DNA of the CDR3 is TGTGCCAGCAGCTTAGGTCGACAGGGTCAGGGCTACACCTTC.

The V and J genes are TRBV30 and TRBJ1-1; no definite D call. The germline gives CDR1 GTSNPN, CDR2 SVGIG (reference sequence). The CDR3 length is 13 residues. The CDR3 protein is CATTGNVSTEAFF. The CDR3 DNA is TGTGCAACCACGGGGAATGTATCGACTGAAGCTTTCTTT.

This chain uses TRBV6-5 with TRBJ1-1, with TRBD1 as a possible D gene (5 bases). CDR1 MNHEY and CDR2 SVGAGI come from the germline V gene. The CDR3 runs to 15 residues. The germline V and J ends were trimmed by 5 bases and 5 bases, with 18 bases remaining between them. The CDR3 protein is CASSTHPREGTEAFF. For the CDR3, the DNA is TGTGCCAGCAGTACCCATCCCAGGGAGGGAACTGAAGCTTTCTTT.

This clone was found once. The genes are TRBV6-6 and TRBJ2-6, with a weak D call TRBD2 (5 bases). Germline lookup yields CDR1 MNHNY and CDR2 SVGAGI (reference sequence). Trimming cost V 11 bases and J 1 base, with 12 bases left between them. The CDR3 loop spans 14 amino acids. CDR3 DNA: TGTGCCTTAACGGAGGCTTCTGGGGCCAACGTCCTGACTTTC. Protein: CALTEASGANVLTF.

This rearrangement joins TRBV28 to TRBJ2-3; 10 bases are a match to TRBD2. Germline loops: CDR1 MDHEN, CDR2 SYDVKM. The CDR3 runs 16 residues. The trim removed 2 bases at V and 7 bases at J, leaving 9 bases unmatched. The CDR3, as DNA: TGTGCCAGCAGTTTAGATCTTAGCGGGGGGACCTATACGCAGTATTTT. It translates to CASSLDLSGGTYTQYF.

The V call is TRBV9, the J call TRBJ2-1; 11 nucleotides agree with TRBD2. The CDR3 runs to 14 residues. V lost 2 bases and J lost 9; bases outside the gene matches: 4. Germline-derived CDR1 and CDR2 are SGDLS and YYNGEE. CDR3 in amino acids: CASSVTSGSGEQFF. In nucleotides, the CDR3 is TGTGCCAGCAGCGTCACTAGCGGGAGTGGTGAGCAGTTCTTC.

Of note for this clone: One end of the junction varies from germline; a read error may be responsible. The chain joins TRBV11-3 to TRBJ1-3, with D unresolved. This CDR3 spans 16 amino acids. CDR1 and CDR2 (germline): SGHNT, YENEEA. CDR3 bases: TGCGCCAGCAGCTTAGGCAACTATTTCTCTGGAAACACCATATATTTT. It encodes CASSLGNYFSGNTIYF.

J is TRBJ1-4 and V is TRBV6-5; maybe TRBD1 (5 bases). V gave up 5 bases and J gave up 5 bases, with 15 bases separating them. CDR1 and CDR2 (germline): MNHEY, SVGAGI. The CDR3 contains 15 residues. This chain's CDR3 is CASSTGGVGNEKLFF. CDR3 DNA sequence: TGTGCCAGCAGTACGGGGGGGGTGGGGAATGAAAAACTGTTTTTT.

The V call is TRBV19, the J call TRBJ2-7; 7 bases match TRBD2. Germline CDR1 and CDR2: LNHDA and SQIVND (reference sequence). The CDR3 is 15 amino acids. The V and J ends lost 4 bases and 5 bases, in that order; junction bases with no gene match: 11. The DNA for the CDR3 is TGTGCCAGTAGTAACGAAACTAGCGTCCTCCACGAGCAGTACTTC. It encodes CASSNETSVLHEQYF.

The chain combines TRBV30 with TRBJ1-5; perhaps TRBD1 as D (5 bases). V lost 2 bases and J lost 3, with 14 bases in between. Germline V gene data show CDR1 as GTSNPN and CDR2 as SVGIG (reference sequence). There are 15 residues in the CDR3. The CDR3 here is CAWSPQGGANQPQHF. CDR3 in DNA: TGTGCCTGGAGTCCTCAGGGAGGAGCCAATCAGCCCCAGCATTTT.

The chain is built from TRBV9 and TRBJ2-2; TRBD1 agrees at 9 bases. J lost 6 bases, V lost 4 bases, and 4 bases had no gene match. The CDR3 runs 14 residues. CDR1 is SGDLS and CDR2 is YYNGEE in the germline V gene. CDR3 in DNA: TGTGCCAGCAGCCTCCGACAGGGGGCCGGGGAGCTGTTTTTT. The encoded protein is CASSLRQGAGELFF.

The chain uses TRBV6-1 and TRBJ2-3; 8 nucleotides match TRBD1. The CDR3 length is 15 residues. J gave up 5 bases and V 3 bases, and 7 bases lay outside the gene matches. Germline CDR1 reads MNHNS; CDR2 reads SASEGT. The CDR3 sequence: CASSDPDRGRDTQYF. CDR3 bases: TGTGCCAGCAGTGACCCTGACAGGGGACGAGATACGCAGTATTTT.

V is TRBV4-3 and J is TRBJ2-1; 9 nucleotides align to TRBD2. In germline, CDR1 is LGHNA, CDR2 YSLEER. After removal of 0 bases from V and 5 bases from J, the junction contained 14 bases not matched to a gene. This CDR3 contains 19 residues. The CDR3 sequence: CASSQEVLAGAPHHNEQFF. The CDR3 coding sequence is TGCGCCAGCAGCCAAGAAGTACTAGCGGGTGCCCCCCACCACAATGAGCAGTTCTTC.